This T cell receptor (beta chain) was recovered during a study of molecular identifiers for immune sequencing clone quantification. Overall study findings and caveats: Clonotypes topping 20 RNA copies carried over 97% of effector molecules but under 1% of naive ones. Spiked-in Jurkat TCR RNA corresponding to one cell was reported as detectable against about 1 million naive cells.

A remark on this clonotype: The antigen is undetermined. One end of the junction varies from germline; a read error may be responsible.

The CDR3 contains 17 residues. Germline CDR1 SNHLY, CDR2 FYNNEI. The authors gated naive CD8 T cells as CD8+CD4-CCR7+CD45RA+ for sorting. Previously reported methods and listed TCR primers produced the bulk TCR libraries. TCRdb redid the calling of the PCR reads with MiXCR, one entry per CDR3 protein. The data contain tens of thousands of distinct CDR3 sequences, 20% to 25% of them seen just once; the ten biggest clones take up roughly 1%. This rearrangement joins TRBV2 to TRBJ1-2; D call uncertain. The receptor was isolated from a human donor in good health. Some libraries in this study had Jurkat cell RNA spiked in. Sequencing was done on a sample of naive CD8+ T cells from blood, with Jurkat cell RNA spiked in. Subset in this sample: FACS-sorted CD8+CD4-CCR7+CD45RA+ naive T cells. The CDR3 loop reads CASSEGYGKEQDYGYTF. The CDR3 DNA reads TGTGCCAGCAGCGAAGGGTACGGCAAGGAGCAGGACTATGGCTACACCTTC.